Below, one T cell receptor beta chain is given with its context. The data were obtained in a study of T cell changes during pregnancy in multiple sclerosis. The assay was immunoSEQ multiplex PCR, and TCRdb's table has in-frame clones only and misses some. The sample holds some 94,000 clones; about 91% are singletons and the top ten take more than 1.5%. The length of the CDR3 is 16 residues. The V and J ends lost 3 bases and 2 bases respectively, with 17 bases between them. CDR1 is LGHNT and CDR2 is FRNRAP in the germline V gene. Specimen: peripheral blood, collected in the first trimester of pregnancy. This receptor was identified in a female donor in good health, enrolled as a control in a pregnancy study. The chain couples TRBV12-5 to TRBJ2-7; the D gene is possibly TRBD1 (5 bases). The CDR3 sequence is CASGFPGHDQTYEQYF. The CDR3 DNA follows: TGTGCTAGTGGTTTCCCCGGACACGACCAGACCTACGAGCAGTACTTC.